This T cell receptor beta chain was observed in a study of technical replicates of blood from a few donors. The table came from immunoSEQ multiplex PCR; TCRdb's copy has only in-frame clones and leaves some out. Among tens of thousands of clones, 80% to 90% were seen once, and the ten largest hold around 4.8%. The CDR3 sequence is 15 residues long. V lost 6 bases to trimming and J lost 0 bases, with 12 bases between them. Germline values: CDR1 LNHDA, CDR2 SQIVND (reference sequence). Sequencing was carried out using PBMCs. The sequence came from a human donor in good health. Some clones in this sample may be carry-over from other donors' samples. The V and J genes are TRBV19 and TRBJ2-1, with D perhaps matching TRBD2 (6 bases). CDR3 bases: TGTGCCAGTAGGATGGGGGGAGGCTCCTACAATGAGCAGTTCTTC. Translated: CASRMGGGSYNEQFF.